These T cell receptor beta chains were read from a single sample in a study of blood T cell repertoires in COVID-19. TCRdb keeps only in-frame clones here, not all; method: immunoSEQ multiplex PCR. The repertoire holds approximately 210,000 clones, around 84% seen once, with roughly a tenth in the top ten. The sequenced sample was peripheral blood. All receptors derive from a woman over 75 with COVID-19, enrolled during active disease. Both conserved end residues are part of each CDR3. Each record gives: CDR3 protein, CDR3 DNA, J gene, V gene, clone size, D gene. D genes are given only for firm matches. Clone size, where shown, is once, few, many, or a class for clones that have expanded.

CDR3aa: CASSATGTGYSPLHF
CDR3nt: TGTGCCAGCAGCGCGACCGGGACAGGGTATTCACCCCTCCACTTT
j_gene: TRBJ1-6
v_gene: TRBV7-3
abundance: -
d_gene: TRBD1

CDR3aa: CASRETSGGNEQFF
CDR3nt: TGCGCCAGCAGGGAAACTAGCGGGGGAAATGAGCAGTTCTTC
j_gene: TRBJ2-1
v_gene: TRBV5-1
abundance: -
d_gene: TRBD2

CDR3aa: CASSGGQVSLGNSPLHF
CDR3nt: TGTGCCAGCAGCGGGGGACAGGTCAGTCTCGGTAATTCACCCCTCCACTTT
j_gene: TRBJ1-6
v_gene: TRBV2
abundance: -
d_gene: TRBD1

CDR3aa: CASSLRQGAYTF
CDR3nt: TGTGCCAGCAGTCTCAGACAGGGGGCCTACACCTTC
j_gene: TRBJ1-2
v_gene: TRBV6-5
abundance: -
d_gene: TRBD1

CDR3aa: CASSLGQGQETQYF
CDR3nt: TGTGCCAGCAGCTTGGGACAGGGGCAAGAGACCCAGTACTTC
j_gene: TRBJ2-5
v_gene: TRBV5-8
abundance: few
d_gene: TRBD1

CDR3aa: CASSSGTSGRTDTQYF
CDR3nt: TGTGCCAGCAGCTCGGGGACTAGCGGACGCACAGATACGCAGTATTTT
j_gene: TRBJ2-3
v_gene: TRBV5-4
abundance: -
d_gene: TRBD2

CDR3aa: CASSQDWGTVQETQYF
CDR3nt: TGCGCCAGCAGCCAAGATTGGGGCACCGTCCAAGAGACCCAGTACTTC
j_gene: TRBJ2-5
v_gene: TRBV4-3
abundance: -
d_gene: -

CDR3aa: CASSPGQGWVAFF
CDR3nt: TGTGCCAGCAGCCCCGGACAGGGCTGGGTAGCTTTCTTT
j_gene: TRBJ1-1
v_gene: TRBV11-2
abundance: -
d_gene: TRBD1

CDR3aa: CASSRYLTGELFF
CDR3nt: TGTGCCAGCAGCCGCTATCTCACCGGGGAGCTGTTTTTT
j_gene: TRBJ2-2
v_gene: TRBV7-2
abundance: -
d_gene: -

CDR3aa: CASSQGQGNTEAFF
CDR3nt: TGTGCCAGCAGCCAAGGACAGGGAAACACTGAAGCTTTCTTT
j_gene: TRBJ1-1
v_gene: TRBV3-1/TRBV3-2
abundance: once
d_gene: TRBD1

CDR3aa: CASSSTGMSGNTIYF
CDR3nt: TGCGCCAGCAGCTCAACAGGGATGTCTGGAAACACCATATATTTT
j_gene: TRBJ1-3
v_gene: TRBV5-1
abundance: -
d_gene: -

CDR3aa: CASSMTSGGSYEQYF
CDR3nt: TGTGCCAGCAGCATGACTAGCGGGGGATCCTACGAGCAGTACTTC
j_gene: TRBJ2-7
v_gene: TRBV7-2
abundance: -
d_gene: TRBD2

CDR3aa: CASNLLASKGDTQYF
CDR3nt: TGTGCCAGCAACCTACTAGCGTCCAAGGGAGATACGCAGTATTTT
j_gene: TRBJ2-3
v_gene: TRBV2
abundance: few
d_gene: TRBD2

CDR3aa: CASSPGDRDNSPLHF
CDR3nt: TGTGCCAGCAGTCCCGGGGACAGGGATAATTCACCCCTCCACTTT
j_gene: TRBJ1-6
v_gene: TRBV9
abundance: -
d_gene: TRBD1

CDR3aa: CASSYGLETDTQYF
CDR3nt: TGTGCCAGCAGCTACGGACTGGAGACAGATACGCAGTATTTT
j_gene: TRBJ2-3
v_gene: TRBV11-1
abundance: once
d_gene: -

CDR3aa: CASGSAGQYTGELFF
CDR3nt: TGCGCCAGCGGGTCCGCGGGACAGTACACCGGGGAGCTGTTTTTT
j_gene: TRBJ2-2
v_gene: TRBV5-1
abundance: -
d_gene: -

CDR3aa: CAIMRDRSYGYTF
CDR3nt: TGTGCCATCATGCGGGACAGGTCCTATGGCTACACCTTC
j_gene: TRBJ1-2
v_gene: TRBV10-3
abundance: -
d_gene: TRBD1

CDR3aa: CASRVQGPYSNQPQHF
CDR3nt: TGTGCCAGTAGGGTACAGGGGCCCTATAGCAATCAGCCCCAGCATTTT
j_gene: TRBJ1-5
v_gene: TRBV19
abundance: -
d_gene: TRBD1

CDR3aa: CASSLAGGTDTQYF
CDR3nt: TGTGCCAGCAGCTTAGCGGGGGGTACAGATACGCAGTATTTT
j_gene: TRBJ2-3
v_gene: TRBV7-9
abundance: -
d_gene: -

CDR3aa: CASTSIDLVGNTIYF
CDR3nt: TGTGCCAGCACCTCCATCGACTTGGTCGGAAACACCATATATTTT
j_gene: TRBJ1-3
v_gene: TRBV14
abundance: -
d_gene: -

CDR3aa: CAISLAGTGELFF
CDR3nt: TGTGCCATCAGTCTGGCGGGCACCGGGGAGCTGTTTTTT
j_gene: TRBJ2-2
v_gene: TRBV10-3
abundance: -
d_gene: -

CDR3aa: CASRSTGTKNNEQFF
CDR3nt: TGTGCCAGCAGATCTACCGGGACAAAGAACAATGAGCAGTTCTTC
j_gene: TRBJ2-1
v_gene: TRBV6-5
abundance: -
d_gene: -

CDR3aa: CASSLRGGTEAFF
CDR3nt: TGTGCCAGCAGCCTCCGGGGTGGTACTGAAGCTTTCTTT
j_gene: TRBJ1-1
v_gene: TRBV7-2
abundance: few
d_gene: -

CDR3aa: CASSPGQGGNQPQHF
CDR3nt: TGCGCCAGCAGCCCGGGACAGGGGGGCAATCAGCCCCAGCATTTT
j_gene: TRBJ1-5
v_gene: TRBV5-1
abundance: -
d_gene: TRBD1

CDR3aa: CATSDSGGEQFF
CDR3nt: TGTGCCACCAGTGATTCAGGGGGTGAGCAGTTCTTC
j_gene: TRBJ2-1
v_gene: TRBV24-1
abundance: -
d_gene: TRBD1